The 26 T cell receptor beta chains listed next were all sequenced from one sample in a study of CD8 T cells in Susac syndrome. Random hexamers served to reverse transcribe roughly 0.5 to 1 ug RNA. MiXCR, run by TCRdb on the immunoSEQ multiplex PCR reads, gives a single entry per CDR3 protein. This sample has approximately 190,000 distinct CDR3 sequences, with approximately 95% found just once. The sample comprised CD4+ T cells from PBMCs. Every receptor here comes from a human donor with Susac syndrome.

This chain joins TRBV29-1 and TRBJ1-2; 8 bases align to TRBD1. This CDR3 comprises 12 residues. Germline CDR1 SQVTM, CDR2 ANQGSEA. V shed 4 bases, J shed 8 bases, and the junction held 6 bases outside the gene matches. This CDR3 reads CSVAPGQGGYTF. The DNA for the CDR3 is TGCAGCGTTGCCCCCGGACAGGGAGGCTACACCTTC.

CDR3 in DNA: TGTGCCAGCAGTTACTCGCCGGACAGGGGTCGGGATACGCAGTATTTT. The encoded protein is CASSYSPDRGRDTQYF. V usage is TRBV6-5 and J usage is TRBJ2-3; the match to TRBD1 covers 9 bases. Trimming took 0 bases from V and 6 from J; bases not matched to a gene: 7. The CDR3 extends over 16 amino acids. Germline loops: CDR1 MNHEY, CDR2 SVGAGI.

V gene TRBV12-3 or TRBV12-4 combines with J gene TRBJ2-5; 7 nucleotides align to TRBD1. J lost 5 bases, V lost 6 bases, and 6 bases had no gene match. CDR3 size: 13 residues. CDR3 amino acids: CASSQQGTETQYF. Here the CDR3 DNA reads TGTGCCAGCAGCCAACAGGGGACGGAGACCCAGTACTTC.

In this sample, this clonotype turned up once. The chain recombines TRBV9 with TRBJ2-7, with 8 bases aligning to TRBD2. The CDR3 loop spans 16 amino acids. The germline gives CDR1 SGDLS, CDR2 YYNGEE. V lost 3 bases to trimming and J lost 4 bases; unmatched junction nucleotides: 12. For the CDR3, the DNA is TGTGCCAGCAGCGCCGACCCAACTAGCGGTTCGTACGAGCAGTACTTC. It specifies CASSADPTSGSYEQYF. Supplemented by reference TRBV9 and TRBJ2-7, the full variable domain reads DSGVTQTPKHLITATGQRVTLRCSPRSGDLSVYWYQQSLDQGLQFLIQYYNGEERAKGNILERFSAQQFPDLHSELNLSSLELGDSALYFCASSADPTSGSYEQYFGPGTRLTVT.

The chain combines TRBV20-1 with TRBJ2-1; D may be TRBD1 (6 bases). Deletions cut 6 bases from V and 7 bases from J, with 16 bases between. There are 13 residues in the CDR3. CDR1 and CDR2 from the germline V gene are DFQATT and SNEGSKA (reference sequence). Written as DNA, the CDR3 is TGCAGTGCCGCACCACAGGGCAGGAATGAGCAGTTCTTC. It yields the protein CSAAPQGRNEQFF.

This rearrangement joins TRBV2 to TRBJ2-1; perhaps TRBD2 as D (5 bases). V was shortened by 0 bases and J by 6 bases, with 9 bases between the two germline ends. Germline loops: CDR1 SNHLY, CDR2 FYNNEI. This CDR3 comprises 14 residues. The CDR3: CASSEARAVNEQFF. In nucleotides, the CDR3 is TGTGCCAGCAGTGAAGCGCGGGCAGTCAATGAGCAGTTCTTC.

This sequence joins TRBV20-1 and TRBJ1-2; 12 bases are shared with TRBD1. Germline V gene lookup returns CDR1 DFQATT and CDR2 SNEGSKA (reference sequence). This CDR3 region has 17 residues. V lost 5 bases, J lost 4 bases, and 14 bases stayed unmatched. The CDR3 DNA is TGCAGTGCTTACCATATAGGGGACAGGGGGCAGGCCTATGGCTACACCTTC. Its translation: CSAYHIGDRGQAYGYTF.

The chain joins TRBV30 to TRBJ2-3; a weak D match, TRBD1 (5 bases). This CDR3 is 13 amino acids long. The germline gives CDR1 GTSNPN, CDR2 SVGIG (reference sequence). V was clipped by 2 bases and J by 3 bases, with 9 bases between them. In nucleotides, the CDR3 is TGTGCCTGGAGTAGAGACAGAACAGATACGCAGTATTTT. Its translation: CAWSRDRTDTQYF. Full variable domain (missing parts from reference TRBV30 and TRBJ2-3): SQTIHQWPATLVQPVGSPLSLECTVEGTSNPNLYWYRQAAGRGLQLLFYSVGIGQISSEVPQNLSASRPQDRQFILSSKKLLLSDSGFYLCAWSRDRTDTQYFGPGTRLTVL.

The rearrangement joins TRBV14 to TRBJ1-1; no definite D call. Per the germline V gene, CDR1 is SGHDN and CDR2 is FVKESK. CDR3 length: 13 amino acids. The V end lost 0 bases, the J end lost 3 bases, and 5 bases lay between the germline ends. CDR3 bases: TGTGCCAGCAGCCAAGACACCTACACTGAAGCTTTCTTT. This sequence encodes CASSQDTYTEAFF.

The gene calls are TRBV5-1 and TRBJ1-1, with no clear D. V was pared by 0 bases and J by 9 bases, with 18 bases between. This CDR3 has 15 residues. Germline V gene lookup returns CDR1 SGHRS and CDR2 YFSETQ. CDR3 nucleotides: TGCGCCAGCAGCTTGGAATTGGGTATATCGAACCAAGCTTTCTTT. It specifies CASSLELGISNQAFF.

This chain links TRBV12-3 or TRBV12-4 with TRBJ1-6; 7 positions agree with TRBD1. The junction had 7 bases not matched to a gene; V was cut back by 3 bases and J by 8 bases. This CDR3 has 15 residues. Here the CDR3 DNA reads TGTGCCAGCAGTTTGAATCGACAGGGCGATTCACCCCTCCACTTT. The encoded protein is CASSLNRQGDSPLHF.

This chain uses TRBV12-5 with TRBJ2-5; D gene unclear. The CDR3 is 11 residues long. Germline assignment: CDR1 LGHNT and CDR2 FRNRAP. V was clipped by 2 bases and J by 5 bases, with 3 bases between them. The CDR3 bases are TGTGCTAGTGGTTTGCAGGAGACCCAGTACTTC. It specifies CASGLQETQYF.

The chain joins TRBV30 to TRBJ2-5; 10 bases match TRBD2. V shed 2 bases, J shed 3 bases, and the junction held 6 bases outside the gene matches. Germline values: CDR1 GTSNPN, CDR2 SVGIG (reference sequence). This CDR3 contains 15 residues. The CDR3 bases are TGTGCCTGGAGTAGAAATAGCGGGGGGAAAGAGACCCAGTACTTC. This translates into CAWSRNSGGKETQYF.

The J gene is TRBJ1-5, the V gene TRBV3-1, with D unclear. CDR1 is LGHDT, CDR2 YNNKEL, per germline (reference sequence). The CDR3 covers 15 residues. Trimming took 1 base from V and 0 from J, leaving 7 bases between them. The CDR3 spells CASSQGPRSNQPQHF. The CDR3, as DNA: TGTGCCAGCAGCCAAGGTCCCCGTAGCAATCAGCCCCAGCATTTT.

The chain employs TRBV30 and TRBJ1-1; unclear D gene. The germline CDR1 and CDR2 sequences are GTSNPN and SVGIG (reference sequence). The CDR3 is 16 residues long. V was cut by 0 bases and J by 4 bases, with 18 bases left in between. The CDR3 DNA reads TGTGCCTGGAGTGTCTGGGCCACTCTGGACTTCACTGAAGCTTTCTTT. Its translation: CAWSVWATLDFTEAFF. Using reference TRBV30 and TRBJ1-1 for the parts outside the CDR3, the full variable domain is SQTIHQWPATLVQPVGSPLSLECTVEGTSNPNLYWYRQAAGRGLQLLFYSVGIGQISSEVPQNLSASRPQDRQFILSSKKLLLSDSGFYLCAWSVWATLDFTEAFFGQGTRLTVV.

The genes are TRBV29-1 and TRBJ2-3; D gene unclear. The CDR3 runs to 14 residues. Germline loops: CDR1 SQVTM, CDR2 ANQGSEA. V was shortened by 5 bases and J by 4 bases, with 16 bases between the two germline ends. The CDR3, as DNA: TGCAGCGTTACCCCACATGGTATGGCAGATACGCAGTATTTT. As protein: CSVTPHGMADTQYF.

This clonotype has just a few counts. The CDR3 DNA sequence: TGCAGTGCTCGGACAGATAGCAATCAGCCCCAGCATTTT. This codes for CSARTDSNQPQHF. The genes are TRBV20-1 and TRBJ1-5, with D possibly being TRBD1 (6 bases). There are 13 residues in the CDR3. Trimming pared 5 bases from V and 0 bases from J, leaving 8 bases between. Germline V gene lookup returns CDR1 DFQATT and CDR2 SNEGSKA (reference sequence).

This clonotype occurred once. V and J are TRBV3-1 and TRBJ2-1; perhaps TRBD2 as D (5 bases). CDR1 LGHDT and CDR2 YNNKEL come from the germline V gene (reference sequence). Trimming took 4 bases from V and 10 from J, leaving 11 bases between them. This CDR3 has 12 amino acids. CDR3 sequence reads: CASSPLTGEQFF. CDR3 sequence (DNA): TGTGCCAGCAGCCCCTTAACGGGAGAGCAGTTCTTC.

This clonotype showed up just once. This chain joins TRBV20-1 and TRBJ2-2; 7 nucleotides agree with TRBD2. V lost 3 bases to trimming and J lost 5 bases; unmatched junction nucleotides: 6. The CDR3 has 14 residues. CDR1 DFQATT and CDR2 SNEGSKA come from the germline V gene (reference sequence). The CDR3 bases are TGCAGTGCTAGGCCGGGGGGTATTACCGGGGAGCTGTTTTTT. Residues: CSARPGGITGELFF.

The chain is built from TRBV14 and TRBJ2-1, with 7 bases matching TRBD1. Germline CDR1 and CDR2: SGHDN and FVKESK. Unmatched junction bases numbered 1, after V lost 5 bases and J lost 9 bases. The length of the CDR3 is 11 residues. The DNA of the CDR3 is TGTGCCAGCAGCAGGGGGCCTGAGCAGTTCTTC. Its protein product is CASSRGPEQFF.

This chain joins TRBV27 and TRBJ2-1; the match to TRBD2 covers 9 bases. The length of the CDR3 is 15 residues. J gave up 0 bases and V 4 bases, and 1 base lay outside the gene matches. The germline gives CDR1 MNHEY, CDR2 SMNVEV (reference sequence). The CDR3 DNA reads as TGTGCCAGCAGTTCTAGCGGGACCTCCTACAATGAGCAGTTCTTC. Residues: CASSSSGTSYNEQFF.

V and J are TRBV27 and TRBJ1-2; the match to TRBD1 covers 9 bases. V lost 5 bases, J lost 4 bases, and 11 bases stayed unmatched. The CDR3 totals 16 residues. Per the germline V gene, CDR1 is MNHEY and CDR2 is SMNVEV (reference sequence). The CDR3, as DNA: TGTGCCAGCAGTATCTCAGGGACAGGGTTGACCTATGGCTACACCTTC. This sequence encodes CASSISGTGLTYGYTF.

This sequence joins TRBV20-1 and TRBJ2-1; D unclear. V was shortened by 1 base and J by 9 bases, with 13 bases between the two germline ends. This CDR3 has 13 residues. CDR1 and CDR2 from the germline V gene are DFQATT and SNEGSKA (reference sequence). CDR3 sequence reads: CSARGPSKGEQFF. For the CDR3, the DNA is TGCAGTGCTAGAGGTCCAAGTAAGGGTGAGCAGTTCTTC.

The chain carries TRBV25-1 and TRBJ2-2, with 7 nucleotides matching TRBD1. Germline V gene sequence: CDR1 MGHDK, CDR2 SYGVNS. With 3 bases clipped from V and 1 base from J, the junction kept 2 bases outside the gene matches. The CDR3 runs to 15 residues. The CDR3 DNA reads TGTGCCAGCAGTGATCCAGGGGGGAACACCGGGGAGCTGTTTTTT. Encoded protein: CASSDPGGNTGELFF.

This chain links TRBV18 with TRBJ1-5; no firm D call. Germline V lookup: CDR1 KGHSH, CDR2 LQKENI. Trimming left V 3 bases short and J 5 bases short, with 14 bases between. The CDR3 has 15 amino acids. The CDR3 reads CASSPAGMNHQPQHF. CDR3 in DNA: TGTGCCAGCTCACCGGCCGGAATGAACCATCAGCCCCAGCATTTT.

The chain uses TRBV7-2 and TRBJ2-7; D is possibly TRBD1 (6 bases). Trimming took off 8 bases at V and 4 bases at J, with 18 bases between the two ends. Per germline, CDR1 SGHTA and CDR2 FQGNSA. The CDR3 spans 14 residues. The CDR3 here is CASRSTRGAYEQYF. The CDR3 region has the DNA TGTGCCAGCCGATCGACCAGGGGCGCGTACGAGCAGTACTTC.